This T cell receptor beta chain stems from a study of regulatory T cells in long-lasting Graves disease. Study-level information: Over 5 years on antithyroid drugs plus positive TSH receptor antibodies marked Graves' disease as persistent.

Stated time point: persistent/refractory GD, antithyroid drugs over 5 years with positive TRAb. The TCR library was made from RNA that had been extracted from PBMCs in TRIzol. At least ten counts were recorded for this clonotype. TCR beta libraries were built with iRepertoire HTBI primers and Arm-PCR of CDR3 regions. In the source study's methods: About 62 TRBV and 11 to 15 TRBJ segments were identified across samples. TCRdb re-called the multiplex PCR reads with MiXCR, one entry per CDR3 protein. The V and J calls and clone size are TCRdb's, not the authors'. This repertoire shows about 470,000 distinct CDR3 sequences, around 21% found once; its top ten account for approximately 8%. The CDR3 is made up of 16 amino acids. The trim removed 0 bases at V and 4 bases at J, leaving 7 bases unmatched. Looked up from germline, CDR1 is LGHDT and CDR2 is YNNKEL (reference sequence).

Sequences were derived from peripheral blood mononuclear cells (PBMCs), sampled when the disease was refractory, from a patient treated with antithyroid drugs. This TCR derives from a female donor with Graves disease. The chain is built from TRBV3-1 and TRBJ2-5, with 8 bases identical to TRBD1. CDR3 sequence reads: CASSQDPQGARETQYF. As DNA, the CDR3 is TGTGCCAGCAGCCAAGACCCTCAGGGGGCACGAGAGACCCAGTACTTC.